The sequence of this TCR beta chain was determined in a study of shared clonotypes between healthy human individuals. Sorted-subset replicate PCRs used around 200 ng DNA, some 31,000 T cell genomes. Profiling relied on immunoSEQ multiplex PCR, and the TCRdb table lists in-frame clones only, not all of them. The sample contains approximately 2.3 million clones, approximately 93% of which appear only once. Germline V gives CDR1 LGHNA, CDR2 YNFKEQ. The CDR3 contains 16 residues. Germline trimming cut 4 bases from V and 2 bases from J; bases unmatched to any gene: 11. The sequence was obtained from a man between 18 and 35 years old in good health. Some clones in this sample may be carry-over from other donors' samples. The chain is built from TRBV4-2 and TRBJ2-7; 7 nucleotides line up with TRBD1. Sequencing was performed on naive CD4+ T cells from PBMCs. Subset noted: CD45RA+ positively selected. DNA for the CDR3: TGTGCCAGCAGCCTATTTGACAGGGCGGGCCCCTACGAGCAGTACTTC. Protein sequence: CASSLFDRAGPYEQYF.